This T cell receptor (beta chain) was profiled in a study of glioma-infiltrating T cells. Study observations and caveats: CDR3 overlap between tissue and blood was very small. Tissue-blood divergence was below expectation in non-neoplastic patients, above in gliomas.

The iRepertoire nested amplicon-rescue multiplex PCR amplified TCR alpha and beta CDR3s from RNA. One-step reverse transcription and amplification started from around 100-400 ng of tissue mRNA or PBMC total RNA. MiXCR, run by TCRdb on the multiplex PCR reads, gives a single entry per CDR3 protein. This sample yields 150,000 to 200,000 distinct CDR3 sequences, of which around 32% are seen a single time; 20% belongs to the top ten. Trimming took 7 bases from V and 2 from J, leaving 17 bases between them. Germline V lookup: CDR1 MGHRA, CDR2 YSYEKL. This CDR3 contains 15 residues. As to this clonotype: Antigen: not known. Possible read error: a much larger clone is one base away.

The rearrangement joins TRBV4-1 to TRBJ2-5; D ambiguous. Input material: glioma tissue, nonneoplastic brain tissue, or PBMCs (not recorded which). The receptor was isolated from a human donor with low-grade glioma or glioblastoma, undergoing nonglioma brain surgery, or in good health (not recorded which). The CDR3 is CASTQVPSVQETQYF. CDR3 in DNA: TGCGCCAGCACCCAGGTCCCAAGTGTACAAGAGACCCAGTACTTC.